Shown below are 6 T cell receptor beta chains from a single sample sequenced in a study of blood T cell repertoires in COVID-19 (dated by TCRdb to about 2020). The library was made by the immunoSEQ multiplex PCR assay. TCRdb mirrors the immuneACCESS table, restricted to in-frame sequences. Some clones are absent from its copies; in checked studies, under half trace to an unresolved V gene, and the reason for the others is unknown. Recorded for this sample are 150,000 to 200,000 clones; under 85% of them occurred a single time. Roughly 6.6% of the sample goes to the ten largest clones. The sample comprised peripheral blood. These receptors all come from a woman in her forties with acute or convalescent COVID-19.

V is TRBV5-1 and J is TRBJ2-6; D uncertain. The V end lost 0 bases, the J end lost 0 bases, and 4 bases lay between the germline ends. The germline V gene encodes CDR1 SGHRS and CDR2 YFSETQ. This CDR3 has 15 amino acids. The CDR3 is CASSLGASGANVLTF. The CDR3 region has the DNA TGCGCCAGCAGCTTGGGGGCCTCTGGGGCCAACGTCCTGACTTTC.

On this clone itself: Other DNA sequences from this sample encode an identical CDR3 as well. This rearrangement joins TRBV18 to TRBJ1-5; D is uncertain. The CDR3 runs to 14 residues. V was cut by 2 bases and J by 7 bases, with 12 bases left in between. CDR1 is KGHSH, CDR2 LQKENI, per germline. CDR3 sequence reads: CASSPDGGPQPQHF. The CDR3 DNA is TGTGCCAGCTCACCAGATGGAGGGCCCCAGCCCCAGCATTTT. Drawing the rest from reference TRBV18 and TRBJ1-5, the complete variable domain is NAGVMQNPRHLVRRRGQEARLRCSPMKGHSHVYWYRQLPEEGLKFMVYLQKENIIDESGMPKERFSAEFPKEGPSILRIQQVVRGDSAAYFCASSPDGGPQPQHFGDGTRLSIL.

The chain joins TRBV3-1 (or the pseudogene TRBV3-2) to TRBJ2-1, with D tentatively TRBD1 (6 bases). Trimming pared 4 bases from V and 6 bases from J, leaving 16 bases between. CDR3 length: 15 residues. The germline gives CDR1 LGHDT, CDR2 YNNKEL (reference sequence). CDR3 DNA sequence: TGTGCCAGCAGCCGGACCCGGGACAATAGCAATGAGCAGTTCTTC. Translating it yields CASSRTRDNSNEQFF.

This rearrangement joins TRBV28 to TRBJ2-2; no reliable D call. V dropped 5 bases and J dropped 1 base, with 8 bases sitting between them. The CDR3 runs to 14 residues. Germline V gene lookup returns CDR1 MDHEN and CDR2 SYDVKM. DNA for the CDR3: TGTGCCAGCAGTCTCCCAGGGAACACCGGGGAGCTGTTTTTT. Translating gives CASSLPGNTGELFF. Looking up the rest from reference TRBV28 and TRBJ2-2 gives the full variable domain: DVKVTQSSRYLVKRTGEKVFLECVQDMDHENMFWYRQDPGLGLRLIYFSYDVKMKEKGDIPEGYSVSREKKERFSLILESASTNQTSMYLCASSLPGNTGELFFGEGSRLTVL.

This clone was found once. The chain links TRBV6-8 to TRBJ1-5; the match to TRBD1 covers 8 bases. Germline CDR1 is MNHGY and CDR2 is SAAAGT. This CDR3 has 15 amino acids. Unmatched junction bases numbered 8, after V lost 5 bases and J lost 5 bases. CDR3 in DNA: TGTGCCAGCAGTCGACAGGGGAGACACCATCAGCCCCAGCATTTT. Residues: CASSRQGRHHQPQHF.

This clone was seen just once. The genes are TRBV6-5 and TRBJ2-2, with 15 bases lining up with TRBD2. After removal of 4 bases from V and 4 bases from J, the junction contained 1 base not matched to a gene. Germline V gene lookup returns CDR1 MNHEY and CDR2 SVGAGI. This CDR3 is 16 amino acids long. The CDR3 here is CASSWTSGRATGELFF. Here the CDR3 DNA reads TGTGCCAGCAGTTGGACTAGCGGGAGGGCCACCGGGGAGCTGTTTTTT.